One sample yielded the 32 T cell receptor beta chains listed below, sequenced in a study of response to subunit inactivated influenza vaccine. TCRdb processed the RT-PCR reads anew with MiXCR; each CDR3 protein has one entry. The data contain around 580,000 distinct CDR3 sequences, 10% to 15% of them singletons. The sample consisted of PBMCs from blood, taken on the day of vaccination. These receptors originate from a man between 45 and 60 years old who received an inactivated influenza vaccine.

This clonotype was found a few times. J is TRBJ2-3 and V is TRBV4-3; D ambiguous. Germline CDR1 is LGHNA and CDR2 is YSLEER. The CDR3 has 12 amino acids. V lost 5 bases and J 6 bases, leaving 9 bases between the germline ends. CDR3 in amino acids: CASSIIGDTQYF. CDR3 DNA: TGCGCCAGCAGCATAATAGGTGATACGCAGTATTTT.

The table lists this clonotype with many counts. The chain has TRBV7-2 and TRBJ1-6; D unresolved. The CDR3 extends over 16 amino acids. V gave up 5 bases and J gave up 4 bases, with 15 bases separating them. Germline CDR1 reads SGHTA; CDR2 reads FQGNSA. CDR3 nucleotide sequence: TGTGCCAGCAGCACCCTAGCCAGGCGGTATAATTCACCCCTCCACTTT. Protein product: CASSTLARRYNSPLHF. Based on the CDR3 plus reference TRBV7-2 and TRBJ1-6, the full variable domain is GAGVSQSPSNKVTEKGKDVELRCDPISGHTALYWYRQSLGQGLEFLIYFQGNSAPDKSGLPSDRFSAERTGGSVSTLTIQRTQQEDSAVYLCASSTLARRYNSPLHFGNGTRLTVT.

The chain couples TRBV11-2 to TRBJ2-3; no reliable D call. This CDR3 is built from 13 residues. Germline assignment: CDR1 SGHAT and CDR2 FQNNGV. Trimming pared 0 bases from V and 8 bases from J, leaving 9 bases between. The CDR3 DNA is TGTGCCAGCAGCTTAGATGTTGCCGCTACGCAGTATTTT. It codes for CASSLDVAATQYF. The whole variable domain, filled in from reference TRBV11-2 and TRBJ2-3, reads EAGVAQSPRYKIIEKRQSVAFWCNPISGHATLYWYQQILGQGPKLLIQFQNNGVVDDSQLPKDRFSAERLKGVDSTLKIQPAKLEDSAVYLCASSLDVAATQYFGPGTRLTVL.

This clonotype was found a few times. The chain combines TRBV10-3 with TRBJ2-7; either TRBD1 or TRBD2 may supply D (5 bases each). The germline V gene encodes CDR1 ENHRY and CDR2 SYGVKD. The CDR3 covers 13 residues. Trimming shortened V by 6 bases and J by 1 base, and 10 bases separated the two germline ends. CDR3 in amino acids: CAIRGDGSYEQYF. CDR3 in DNA: TGTGCCATCAGAGGGGACGGGTCCTACGAGCAGTACTTC.

The gene calls are TRBV3-1 and TRBJ2-1; 7 bases are a match to TRBD2. With V trimmed by 2 bases and J by 2 bases, 3 bases remained unmatched. Germline values: CDR1 LGHDT, CDR2 YNNKEL (reference sequence). CDR3 size: 15 residues. CDR3 residues: CASSQFAGAYNEQFF. The CDR3 DNA sequence: TGTGCCAGCAGCCAATTCGCGGGAGCCTACAATGAGCAGTTCTTC.

In this sample, this clonotype turned up a few times. The genes are TRBV6-1 and TRBJ1-1; 8 bases fit TRBD1. The CDR3 extends over 14 amino acids. Germline CDR1 and CDR2: MNHNS and SASEGT. V lost 5 bases to trimming and J lost 3 bases; unmatched junction nucleotides: 5. CDR3 DNA sequence: TGTGCCAGCAGTCGGATGACAGGGGACACTGAAGCTTTCTTT. It specifies CASSRMTGDTEAFF.

This clonotype was seen at least ten times. The chain employs TRBV7-9 and TRBJ2-1; no firm D call. The V gene lost 8 bases and the J gene lost 6 bases, with 5 bases spanning the gap. Per germline, CDR1 SEHNR and CDR2 FQNEAQ (reference sequence). The CDR3 runs to 10 residues. This CDR3 reads CASGFNEQFF. DNA for the CDR3: TGTGCCAGCGGTTTCAATGAGCAGTTCTTC.

The DNA of the CDR3 is TGCAGTGCTAGTGACTGGAACTCCTACGAGCAGTACTTC. It translates to CSASDWNSYEQYF. The chain couples TRBV20-1 to TRBJ2-7; D not certain. V gave up 3 bases and J gave up 0 bases, with 9 bases separating them. Germline-derived CDR1 and CDR2 are DFQATT and SNEGSKA (reference sequence). The CDR3 has 13 residues.

The table lists this clonotype with many counts. CDR3 in DNA: TGTGCCAGCAGCTTAGGGGGACAGAATGAGCAGTTCTTC. Its translation is CASSLGGQNEQFF. The gene calls are TRBV7-6 and TRBJ2-1, with TRBD1 identical over 7 bases. The CDR3 extends over 13 amino acids. Per germline, CDR1 SGHVS and CDR2 FNYEAQ. Unmatched junction bases numbered 1, after V lost 1 base and J lost 7 bases. The variable domain in full, completed from reference TRBV7-6 and TRBJ2-1, reads GAGVSQSPRYKVTKRGQDVALRCDPISGHVSLYWYRQALGQGPEFLTYFNYEAQQDKSGLPNDRFSAERPEGSISTLTIQRTEQRDSAMYRCASSLGGQNEQFFGPGTRLTVL.

In this sample, this clonotype turned up a few times. This chain connects TRBV11-2 to TRBJ2-3, with unresolved D. The ends were cut back, 5 bases at V and 5 bases at J, with 23 bases in the middle. CDR1 is SGHAT, CDR2 FQNNGV, per germline. The CDR3 runs to 17 residues. The CDR3 DNA follows: TGTGCCAGCAGCCAGAAACGGCTTTCGCGGTATGAAGATACGCAGTATTTT. Its translation is CASSQKRLSRYEDTQYF.

This clonotype has just a few counts. The chain has TRBV18 and TRBJ2-2, with D unresolved. Germline-derived CDR1 and CDR2 are KGHSH and LQKENI. Trimming stripped 3 bases from V and 1 base from J, with 9 bases between. The CDR3 has 15 residues. The CDR3 DNA sequence: TGTGCCAGCTCACCGATGGGGTTGAACACCGGGGAGCTGTTTTTT. Its translation: CASSPMGLNTGELFF.

The chain couples TRBV7-9 to TRBJ2-5; a possible D gene is TRBD1 (5 bases). The CDR3 has 13 residues. Germline V gene sequence: CDR1 SEHNR, CDR2 FQNEAQ (reference sequence). Trimming took off 2 bases at V and 4 bases at J, with 8 bases between the two ends. CDR3: CASSLQGVETQYF. Here the CDR3 DNA reads TGTGCCAGCAGCTTACAGGGTGTAGAGACCCAGTACTTC.

The sample holds a few counts of this clonotype. V gene TRBV12-3 or TRBV12-4 combines with J gene TRBJ2-2; TRBD1 might be the D (6 bases). This CDR3 is built from 16 residues. V was clipped by 2 bases and J by 4 bases, with 14 bases between them. The CDR3 nucleotides are TGTGCCAGCAGTTTAATCACAGGGTGGACCACCGGGGAGCTGTTTTTT. Translating gives CASSLITGWTTGELFF.

This clonotype was detected only a few times. The V and J genes are TRBV6-2 or TRBV6-3 and TRBJ1-5; 10 nucleotides match TRBD1. This CDR3 has 15 residues. Germline V lookup: CDR1 MNHEY, CDR2 SVGEGT. Losses at the gene ends were 5 bases for V and 3 bases for J; bases not matched to a gene: 4. In DNA, the CDR3 is TGTGCCAGCAGTCCGGACAGGGGGGACAATCAGCCCCAGCATTTT. The encoded protein is CASSPDRGDNQPQHF.

Concerning this clonotype: This sequence may be a read error, since a much larger clone differs from it by one base. This chain uses TRBV20-1 with TRBJ2-5; 8 bases are a match to TRBD2. Germline CDR1 DFQATT, CDR2 SNEGSKA (reference sequence). V dropped 1 base and J dropped 7; count of bases not matched to a gene: 11. The CDR3 extends over 15 amino acids. The CDR3 reads CSARVASGPRGTQYF. The CDR3 coding sequence is TGCAGTGCTAGAGTTGCTAGCGGGCCACGAGGGACCCAGTACTTC.

This chain links TRBV30 with TRBJ2-7, with D perhaps TRBD2 (6 bases). CDR1 and CDR2 (germline): GTSNPN, SVGIG (reference sequence). This CDR3 spans 13 amino acids. The V end lost 0 bases, the J end lost 3 bases, and 9 bases lay between the germline ends. Written as DNA, the CDR3 is TGTGCCTGGAGTGTACCCGGGGGCTACGAGCAGTACTTC. It encodes CAWSVPGGYEQYF.

The V call is TRBV20-1, the J call TRBJ1-2, with 7 bases lining up with TRBD1. The germline CDR1 and CDR2 sequences are DFQATT and SNEGSKA (reference sequence). The V segment lost 0 bases and the J segment 8 bases; nucleotides outside the gene matches: 9. The CDR3 spans 14 residues. The CDR3 protein is CSARDRQGPWGYTF. CDR3 coding DNA: TGCAGTGCTAGAGATCGACAGGGCCCCTGGGGCTACACCTTC.

This clonotype was counted between two and nine times. This chain uses TRBV6-1 with TRBJ2-1; 7 bases agree with TRBD2. The CDR3 is 14 residues long. Unmatched junction bases numbered 3, after V lost 4 bases and J lost 3 bases. Germline CDR1 reads MNHNS; CDR2 reads SASEGT. CDR3 nucleotides: TGTGCCAGCAGTGGAGCGGGGATCTACAATGAGCAGTTCTTC. It codes for CASSGAGIYNEQFF.

This clonotype showed up just once. Germline is not matched at one junction end, which may reflect a read error. The chain is built from TRBV3-1 and TRBJ2-3, with D unclear. CDR3 length equals 13 residues. CDR1 and CDR2 (germline): LGHDT, YNNKEL (reference sequence). The CDR3 spells CAGSQEWRDTQYF. The CDR3 DNA follows: TGTGCCGGCAGCCAAGAATGGAGAGATACGCAGTATTTT.

This clonotype came up a few times. The chain couples TRBV20-1 to TRBJ2-1; 9 bases line up with TRBD2. Germline V gene data show CDR1 as DFQATT and CDR2 as SNEGSKA (reference sequence). This CDR3 spans 17 amino acids. The V gene end was trimmed by 2 bases and the J gene end by 0 bases; junction bases not matched to a gene: 8. CDR3 loop: CSARLSGRKISYNEQFF. For the CDR3, the DNA is TGCAGTGCTAGACTGAGCGGGAGGAAAATCTCCTACAATGAGCAGTTCTTC.

This clonotype has just a few counts. This CDR3 is CASSPAGSGSYNEQFF. The CDR3 nucleotides read TGCGCCAGCAGCCCGGCAGGGAGCGGGAGTTACAATGAGCAGTTCTTC. This chain links TRBV5-1 with TRBJ2-1; 8 positions match TRBD2. The junction had 10 bases not matched to a gene; V was cut back by 4 bases and J by 4 bases. Germline V CDR1 and CDR2: SGHRS, YFSETQ. CDR3 length equals 16 residues.

The chain is built from TRBV28 and TRBJ1-5; the D gene is possibly TRBD1 (5 bases). V lost 3 bases and J 5 bases, leaving 11 bases between the germline ends. From germline, CDR1 is MDHEN and CDR2 SYDVKM. The CDR3 is made up of 14 amino acids. The CDR3 protein is CASSFGDPDQPQHF. DNA for the CDR3: TGTGCCAGCAGTTTCGGGGACCCAGATCAGCCCCAGCATTTT.

The chain carries TRBV7-8 and TRBJ2-2, with 9 bases fitting TRBD2. V shed 5 bases, J shed 4 bases, and the junction held 8 bases outside the gene matches. Germline V gene lookup returns CDR1 SGHVS and CDR2 FQNEAQ. The length of the CDR3 is 16 residues. In DNA, the CDR3 is TGTGCCAGCAGCGCGCGGACTAGCGAGGCCACCGGGGAGCTGTTTTTT. Translation: CASSARTSEATGELFF.

The gene calls are TRBV18 and TRBJ2-1; 9 nucleotides match TRBD1. The V gene's germline CDR1 is KGHSH and CDR2 LQKENI. Unmatched junction bases numbered 5, after V lost 1 base and J lost 4 bases. The CDR3 has 16 amino acids. This chain's CDR3 is CASSPLGTGMYNEQFF. DNA for the CDR3: TGTGCCAGCTCACCACTAGGGACAGGGATGTACAATGAGCAGTTCTTC.

In regard to this clonotype: At one of its ends the junction is not consistent with the germline gene, which may arise from a read error. V gene TRBV12-3 or TRBV12-4 combines with J gene TRBJ2-4; TRBD2 might be the D (6 bases). This CDR3 is built from 17 residues. CDR3 nucleotide sequence: TGTGCCAGCAGTTTATGGCGGGGCGAGCTAGGCAAAGACATTCAGTACTTC. Residues: CASSLWRGELGKDIQYF.

This clonotype was counted at least ten times. The chain recombines TRBV9 with TRBJ2-1, with D maybe TRBD1 (5 bases). Trimming removed 0 bases at V and 6 bases at J, with 10 bases between. The CDR3 spans 14 residues. Germline values: CDR1 SGDLS, CDR2 YYNGEE. The CDR3 spells CASSVEGIGNEQFF. In DNA form, the CDR3 reads TGTGCCAGCAGCGTAGAGGGGATCGGCAATGAGCAGTTCTTC. Together with reference TRBV9 and TRBJ2-1, the CDR3 gives the full variable domain: DSGVTQTPKHLITATGQRVTLRCSPRSGDLSVYWYQQSLDQGLQFLIQYYNGEERAKGNILERFSAQQFPDLHSELNLSSLELGDSALYFCASSVEGIGNEQFFGPGTRLTVL.

This clonotype has just a few counts. V gene TRBV7-8 combines with J gene TRBJ2-4; 7 nucleotides line up with TRBD1. J lost 8 bases, V lost 1 base, and 14 bases had no gene match. Germline CDR1 is SGHVS and CDR2 is FQNEAQ. CDR3 size: 17 residues. CDR3 DNA sequence: TGTGCCAGCAGCTTAGTATTGGGCAGGGGGTTGGTCCACATTCAGTACTTC. Translated, it gives CASSLVLGRGLVHIQYF.

On this clonotype itself: This may come from a read error, since a much larger clone is one base off. J is TRBJ1-5 and V is TRBV12-3 or TRBV12-4; D remains ambiguous. The CDR3 has 13 residues. V was clipped by 5 bases and J by 0 bases, with 5 bases between them. In nucleotides, the CDR3 is TGTGCCAGCAGTATGGATAGCAATCAGCCCCAGCATTTT. Encoded protein: CASSMDSNQPQHF.

The chain has TRBV5-5 and TRBJ2-7; D gene unclear. Germline-derived CDR1 and CDR2 are SGHKS and YYEKEE (reference sequence). There are 12 residues in the CDR3. Trimming cost V 0 bases and J 7 bases, with 8 bases left between them. CDR3 residues: CASSLVLREQYF. CDR3 sequence (DNA): TGTGCCAGCAGCTTGGTGCTACGGGAGCAGTACTTC. Based on the CDR3 plus reference TRBV5-5 and TRBJ2-7, the full variable domain is DAGVTQSPTHLIKTRGQQVTLRCSPISGHKSVSWYQQVLGQGPQFIFQYYEKEERGRGNFPDRFSARQFPNYSSELNVNALLLGDSALYLCASSLVLREQYFGPGTRLTVT.

This clonotype was counted only a few times. V is TRBV9 and J is TRBJ2-1; 12 nucleotides agree with TRBD2. Per germline, CDR1 SGDLS and CDR2 YYNGEE. The CDR3 totals 16 residues. Trimming took 0 bases from V and 4 from J; bases not matched to a gene: 2. CDR3 residues: CASSVGLAGVYNEQFF. CDR3 in DNA: TGTGCCAGCAGCGTAGGACTAGCGGGGGTGTACAATGAGCAGTTCTTC.

This clonotype has a count of ten or more. J is TRBJ2-2 and V is TRBV10-3, with 9 bases that match TRBD1. Germline loops: CDR1 ENHRY, CDR2 SYGVKD. CDR3 size: 16 residues. Losses at the gene ends were 1 base for V and 2 bases for J; bases not matched to a gene: 2. CDR3 bases: TGTGCCATCAGTGAGTGGACAGGGGCTAACACCGGGGAGCTGTTTTTT. Protein: CAISEWTGANTGELFF.

The chain has TRBV7-9 and TRBJ2-1; tentative D call: TRBD2 (5 bases). The germline CDR1 and CDR2 sequences are SEHNR and FQNEAQ (reference sequence). The CDR3 extends over 16 amino acids. Trimming cost V 5 bases and J 2 bases, with 16 bases left between them. CDR3 region: CASSPRLATTYNEQFF. CDR3 sequence (DNA): TGTGCCAGCAGCCCCCGATTAGCGACGACCTACAATGAGCAGTTCTTC.